These T cell receptor beta chains were read from a single sample in a study of blood T cell repertoires in COVID-19. Assay: immunoSEQ multiplex PCR; the TCRdb copy retains only in-frame clones and omits some. This table holds a few hundred thousand clones, about 92% found once. What was sequenced was PBMCs or T cells enriched from blood (not recorded which). The receptor set was obtained from a young woman who had recovered from COVID-19. Each CDR3 is given with its conserved first and last residue. The order of the fields is V gene, clone size, J gene, D gene, CDR3 protein, CDR3 DNA. The D gene is left open where the match is weak. Only part of the rows carry a size: once, few, many, or a class if the clone is expanded.

>TRBV7-9|once|TRBJ1-4|NA
CASSSSGVREKLFF
TGTGCCAGCAGCTCCTCAGGGGTGAGGGAAAAACTGTTTTTT
>TRBV5-1|NA|TRBJ1-2|TRBD1
CASSSSGTGEDGYTF
TGCGCCAGCAGCTCCTCCGGGACAGGGGAGGATGGCTACACCTTC
>TRBV13|NA|TRBJ1-1|NA
CASSLGAGYDTEAFF
TGTGCCAGCAGCTTAGGCGCGGGTTACGACACTGAAGCTTTCTTT
>TRBV3-1/TRBV3-2|NA|TRBJ1-2|TRBD1
CASSLGTVLYGYTF
TGTGCCAGCAGCCTGGGGACAGTGTTATATGGCTACACCTTC
>TRBV7-2|NA|TRBJ1-1|NA
CASSLVSLGTEAFF
TGTGCCAGCAGCTTAGTATCCCTAGGCACTGAAGCTTTCTTT
>TRBV18|NA|TRBJ1-4|NA
CASSRAGNEGLFF
TGTGCCAGCTCACGGGCAGGTAATGAAGGTCTGTTTTTT
>TRBV7-6|NA|TRBJ1-1|NA
CASSLDSTLNTEAFF
TGTGCCAGCAGCTTGGACAGTACGTTGAACACTGAAGCTTTCTTT
>TRBV19|NA|TRBJ2-3|TRBD1
CASSPTWTGGAYTQYF
TGTGCCAGTAGCCCTACTTGGACAGGGGGAGCTTATACGCAGTATTTT
>TRBV7-9|NA|TRBJ1-4|TRBD1
CASSWGQGDEKLFF
TGTGCCAGCAGCTGGGGACAGGGTGATGAAAAACTGTTTTTT
>TRBV7-2|NA|TRBJ1-5|NA
CASSPDNSNQPQHF
TGTGCCAGCAGCCCGGACAATAGCAATCAGCCCCAGCATTTT
>TRBV29-1|NA|TRBJ2-2|TRBD2
CSVPAGAAGELFF
TGCAGCGTTCCGGCGGGAGCTGCCGGGGAGCTGTTTTTT
>TRBV11-2|NA|TRBJ2-1|TRBD2
CASSLGGTSAEQFF
TGTGCCAGCAGCTTAGGAGGGACTAGCGCTGAGCAGTTCTTC
>TRBV6-5|NA|TRBJ2-3|TRBD2
CASSYLSGGSGDTQYF
TGTGCCAGCAGTTACCTTAGCGGGGGGTCAGGGGATACGCAGTATTTT
>TRBV19|NA|TRBJ1-1|NA
CASSLRGTEAFF
TGTGCCAGTAGTCTAAGGGGCACTGAAGCTTTCTTT
>TRBV12-3/TRBV12-4|NA|TRBJ1-2|NA
CASRTHGQGYTF
TGTGCCAGCAGAACCCACGGACAGGGCTACACCTTC
>TRBV24-1|NA|TRBJ2-5|TRBD1
CATSDESLVGTGVEETQYF
TGTGCCACCAGTGATGAGTCCCTGGTGGGGACAGGGGTAGAAGAGACCCAGTACTTC
>TRBV9|NA|TRBJ2-1|TRBD1
CASSVSPRTGNEQFF
TGTGCCAGCAGCGTCTCACCGAGGACAGGGAATGAGCAGTTCTTC
>TRBV28|NA|TRBJ2-7|NA
CASRIQGGTYEQYF
TGTGCCAGCAGAATACAGGGGGGGACCTACGAGCAGTACTTC
>TRBV6-5|NA|TRBJ1-2|NA
CASSYFGVYTF
TGTGCCAGCAGTTACTTCGGTGTCTACACCTTC
>TRBV3-1/TRBV3-2|once|TRBJ2-3|NA
CASSQDPPTRNTDTQYF
TGTGCCAGCAGCCAAGATCCTCCGACTAGGAATACAGATACGCAGTATTTT
>TRBV7-3|NA|TRBJ1-1|TRBD1
CASSRGTGLNTEAFF
TGTGCCAGCAGCCGGGGGACAGGGTTGAACACTGAAGCTTTCTTT
>TRBV28|NA|TRBJ1-1|NA
CASSSPGRVTEAFF
TGTGCCAGCAGTTCCCCGGGTCGGGTCACTGAAGCTTTCTTT
>TRBV7-9|NA|TRBJ2-7|NA
CASSETGTYEQYF
TGTGCCAGCAGCGAGACAGGAACCTACGAGCAGTACTTC
>TRBV18|NA|TRBJ2-7|TRBD1
CASSPTTGATSYEQYF
TGTGCCAGCTCACCAACCACAGGGGCCACCTCCTACGAGCAGTACTTC
>TRBV10-3|NA|TRBJ2-7|TRBD2
CAISEESGSLYEQYF
TGTGCCATCAGTGAAGAGAGCGGGAGTTTGTACGAGCAGTACTTC
>TRBV2|NA|TRBJ2-1|TRBD2
CASSNSGGDSYNEQFF
TGTGCCAGCAGTAATAGCGGGGGCGACTCCTACAATGAGCAGTTCTTC